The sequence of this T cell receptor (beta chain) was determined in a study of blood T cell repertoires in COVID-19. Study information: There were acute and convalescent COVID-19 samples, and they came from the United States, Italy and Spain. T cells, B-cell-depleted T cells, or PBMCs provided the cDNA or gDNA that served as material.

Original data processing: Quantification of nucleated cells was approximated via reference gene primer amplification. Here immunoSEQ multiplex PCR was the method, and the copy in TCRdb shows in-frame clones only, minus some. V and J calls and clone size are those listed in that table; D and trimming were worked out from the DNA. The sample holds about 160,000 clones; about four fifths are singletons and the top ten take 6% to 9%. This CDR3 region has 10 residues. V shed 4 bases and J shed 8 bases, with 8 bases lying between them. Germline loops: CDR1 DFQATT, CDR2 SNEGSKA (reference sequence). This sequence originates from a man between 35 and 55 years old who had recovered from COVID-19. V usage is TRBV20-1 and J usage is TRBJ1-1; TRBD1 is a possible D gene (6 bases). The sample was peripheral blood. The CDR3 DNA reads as TGCAGTGCTATACAGGGAGAAGCTTTCTTT. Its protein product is CSAIQGEAFF.